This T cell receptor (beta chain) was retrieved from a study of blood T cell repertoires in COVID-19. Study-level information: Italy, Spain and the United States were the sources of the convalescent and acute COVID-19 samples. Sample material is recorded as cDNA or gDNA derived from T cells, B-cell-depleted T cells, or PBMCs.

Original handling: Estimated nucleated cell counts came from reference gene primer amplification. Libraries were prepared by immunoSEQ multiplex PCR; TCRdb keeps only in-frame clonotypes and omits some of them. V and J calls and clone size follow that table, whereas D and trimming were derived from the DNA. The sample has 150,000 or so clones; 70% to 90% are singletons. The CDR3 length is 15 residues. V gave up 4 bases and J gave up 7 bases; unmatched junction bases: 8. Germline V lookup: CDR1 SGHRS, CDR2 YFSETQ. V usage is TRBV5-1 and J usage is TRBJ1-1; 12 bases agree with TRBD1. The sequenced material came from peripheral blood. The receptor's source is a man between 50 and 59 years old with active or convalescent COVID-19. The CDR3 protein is CASSRRDRGLGEAFF. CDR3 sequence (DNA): TGCGCCAGCAGCAGACGGGACAGGGGGCTGGGTGAAGCTTTCTTT. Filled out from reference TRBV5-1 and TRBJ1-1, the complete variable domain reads KAGVTQTPRYLIKTRGQQVTLSCSPISGHRSVSWYQQTPGQGLQFLFEYFSETQRNKGNFPGRFSGRQFSNSRSEMNVSTLELGDSALYLCASSRRDRGLGEAFFGQGTRLTVV.